Presented here are 3 T cell receptor beta chains from one specimen sequenced in a study of regulatory T cells in long-lasting Graves disease. Researchers made TCR beta libraries by using iRepertoire HTBI primers and running Arm-PCR on CDR3 regions. MiXCR was run by TCRdb on the multiplex PCR reads, yielding one entry per CDR3 protein. The table records about 350,000 distinct CDR3 sequences, 16% of them present only once. The sample's time point: newly diagnosed GD, antithyroid drugs for less than 3 months. The authors made the TCR library using RNA they extracted from PBMCs. These data were also reused for a study on T cells in Graves' hyperthyroidism and ophthalmopathy.

The source was peripheral blood mononuclear cells (PBMCs), collected at new diagnosis, from a patient treated with antithyroid drugs. Every receptor here comes from a woman aged 18 to 35 with Graves disease.

This clonotype was picked up many times. The chain is built from TRBV5-1 and TRBJ2-2, with 12 bases that match TRBD2. With V trimmed by 6 bases and J by 2 bases, 5 bases remained unmatched. Germline values: CDR1 SGHRS, CDR2 YFSETQ. The CDR3 has 16 residues. For the CDR3, the DNA is TGCGCCAGCATCGGGACTAGCGGGTTCAACACCGGGGAGCTGTTTTTT. Its protein product is CASIGTSGFNTGELFF.

V is TRBV5-1 and J is TRBJ2-1; 11 bases map to TRBD1. With V trimmed by 5 bases and J by 5 bases, 6 bases remained unmatched. The CDR3 totals 15 residues. The germline gives CDR1 SGHRS, CDR2 YFSETQ. For the CDR3, the DNA is TGCGCCAGCAGAAAGGGACAGGGGGAGAACAATGAGCAGTTCTTC. It encodes CASRKGQGENNEQFF.

Ten or more counts support this clonotype. This chain links TRBV7-8 with TRBJ2-1, with D possibly being TRBD1 or TRBD2 (5 bases each). This CDR3 spans 15 amino acids. The ends were cut back, 5 bases at V and 3 bases at J, with 14 bases in the middle. From germline, CDR1 is SGHVS and CDR2 FQNEAQ. The CDR3 loop is CASSTRDGYYNEQFF. CDR3 sequence (DNA): TGTGCCAGCAGCACCCGGGACGGATACTACAATGAGCAGTTCTTC.